The clone carrying this T cell receptor (beta chain) was found a few times. With 0 bases clipped from V and 3 bases from J, the junction kept 2 bases outside the gene matches. The CDR3 extends over 14 amino acids. The V gene's germline CDR1 is MNHEY and CDR2 SMNVEV (reference sequence). The sample belongs to a study of blood T cells in healthy people across ages. A second PCR, run for about 7 to 11 cycles, used a sample-barcoded 5' primer plus a J-beta primer mix. One entry per CDR3 protein results from TCRdb running MiXCR on the 5' RACE reads. The table includes about a million distinct CDR3 sequences, around 46% detected once.

Material: blood. V usage is TRBV27 and J usage is TRBJ2-7, with 7 bases matching TRBD1. The TCR originated in a man aged 25-45 years in good health. Written as DNA, the CDR3 is TGTGCCAGCAGTTTATCGACAGGGTACTACGAGCAGTACTTC. This translates into CASSLSTGYYEQYF.